Shown below are 12 T cell receptor beta chains from a single sample sequenced in a study of shared clonotypes between healthy human individuals. Repertoires were generated with immunoSEQ multiplex PCR, while TCRdb's copy carries only in-frame clones and drops some. The data contain roughly 2.5 million clones, 90% to 95% of them singletons. Sequenced input: naive CD4+ T cells sorted from blood. The subset: CD45RA+ positively selected. Receptor source: a man aged 18 to 30 in good health.

The chain couples TRBV7-9 to TRBJ1-1; 8 nucleotides agree with TRBD1. Unmatched junction bases numbered 9, after V lost 5 bases and J lost 1 base. This CDR3 contains 16 residues. Per the germline V gene, CDR1 is SEHNR and CDR2 is FQNEAQ (reference sequence). The CDR3 protein is CASSRDRNGANTEAFF. The CDR3 DNA sequence: TGTGCCAGCAGCCGGGACAGGAACGGGGCGAACACTGAAGCTTTCTTT.

This chain links TRBV11-3 with TRBJ2-7; 7 bases line up with TRBD2. The V gene end was trimmed by 5 bases and the J gene end by 3 bases; junction bases not matched to a gene: 4. This CDR3 comprises 13 residues. Per germline, CDR1 SGHNT and CDR2 YENEEA. CDR3 residues: CASSEGLNYEQYF. The CDR3 DNA reads TGTGCCAGCAGCGAGGGACTAAACTACGAGCAGTACTTC.

The chain links TRBV4-1 to TRBJ1-6; no reliable D call. Germline CDR1 MGHRA, CDR2 YSYEKL. This CDR3 is built from 16 residues. V lost 4 bases and J lost 2, with 12 bases in between. CDR3 sequence reads: CASSLFIGAYNSPLHF. For the CDR3, the DNA is TGCGCCAGCAGCCTCTTTATTGGAGCCTATAATTCACCCCTCCACTTT.

The chain is built from TRBV9 and TRBJ2-7; 13 bases are a match to TRBD2. CDR3 size: 19 residues. With 4 bases clipped from V and 4 bases from J, the junction kept 17 bases outside the gene matches. Germline V lookup: CDR1 SGDLS, CDR2 YYNGEE. The CDR3 region is CASSPNAGQRTSGGYEQYF. DNA for the CDR3: TGTGCCAGCAGCCCTAACGCCGGGCAGAGGACTAGCGGGGGATACGAGCAGTACTTC.

The V and J genes are TRBV19 and TRBJ2-1, with 8 bases that match TRBD1. The CDR3 consists of 15 residues. The junction had 7 bases not matched to a gene; V was cut back by 5 bases and J by 4 bases. CDR1 and CDR2 from the germline V gene are LNHDA and SQIVND (reference sequence). The CDR3 spells CASSPSRGPYNEQFF. CDR3 nucleotide sequence: TGTGCCAGTAGTCCCAGCAGGGGGCCTTACAATGAGCAGTTCTTC.

The V call is TRBV7-2, the J call TRBJ2-5, with 15 positions matching TRBD2. Germline V gene lookup returns CDR1 SGHTA and CDR2 FQGNSA. CDR3 length: 15 amino acids. V dropped 4 bases and J dropped 3; count of bases not matched to a gene: 0. The DNA of the CDR3 is TGTGCCAGCAGCTGGACTAGCGGGAGGGAAGAGACCCAGTACTTC. This translates into CASSWTSGREETQYF.

The chain couples TRBV6-1 to TRBJ2-7; no clear D. The CDR3 consists of 13 residues. V lost 10 bases, J lost 3 bases, and 16 bases lay in between. Germline loops: CDR1 MNHNS, CDR2 SASEGT. Written as DNA, the CDR3 is TGTGCCACCGGTCGTGTCAGATTCTACGAGCAGTACTTC. Translation: CATGRVRFYEQYF.

The rearrangement joins TRBV5-1 to TRBJ1-1; D is perhaps TRBD1 (5 bases). V lost 4 bases, J lost 0 bases, and 19 bases lay in between. The CDR3 loop spans 17 amino acids. Germline CDR1 is SGHRS and CDR2 is YFSETQ. The CDR3, as DNA: TGCGCCAGCAGCAGTAGTGGTTCAGGGCGAATGAACACTGAAGCTTTCTTT. Translated, it gives CASSSSGSGRMNTEAFF.

The chain is built from TRBV25-1 and TRBJ1-1; 9 bases line up with TRBD1. With V trimmed by 7 bases and J by 7 bases, 10 bases remained unmatched. This CDR3 region has 14 residues. Germline V gene lookup returns CDR1 MGHDK and CDR2 SYGVNS. This CDR3 reads CASTPDRGLGEAFF. The CDR3 DNA is TGTGCCAGCACCCCTGACAGGGGGTTGGGTGAAGCTTTCTTT.

J is TRBJ2-1 and V is TRBV5-6; 7 bases align to TRBD2. V gave up 3 bases and J gave up 12 bases; unmatched junction bases: 3. The length of the CDR3 is 11 residues. The V gene's germline CDR1 is SGHDT and CDR2 YYEEEE. CDR3 in DNA: TGTGCCAGCAGCTGGGAGGGTATGCAGTTCTTC. This codes for CASSWEGMQFF.

Concerning this clone: Other DNA variants within this sample encode the same CDR3. The chain joins TRBV5-1 to TRBJ2-3; D remains ambiguous. From germline, CDR1 is SGHRS and CDR2 YFSETQ. V shed 4 bases and J shed 4 bases, with 7 bases lying between them. The CDR3 length is 12 residues. CDR3 DNA sequence: TGCGCCAGCAGCCCAGAGGCAGATACGCAGTATTTT. As protein: CASSPEADTQYF.

Details on this clone: The sample has other DNA sequences that encode this CDR3 too. The rearrangement joins TRBV30 to TRBJ2-2; 8 bases line up with TRBD1. Trimming removed 5 bases from V and 5 bases from J; junction bases left unmatched: 4. CDR1 and CDR2 from the germline V gene are GTSNPN and SVGIG (reference sequence). The CDR3 totals 13 residues. The CDR3 nucleotides are TGTGCCTGGGGACAGGGTAATACCGGGGAGCTGTTTTTT. Protein: CAWGQGNTGELFF.